The T cell receptor beta chain described here comes from a study of metastatic and nonmetastatic thyroid tumors. Study summary: The comparison covered peripheral blood and tumor or nodule tissue in malignant and benign thyroid patients. Study-wide results and caveats: Patients with malignant thyroid tumors reportedly had significantly higher TCR beta diversity than those with benign nodules, in blood and tumor.

The V and J ends lost 0 bases and 6 bases respectively, with 12 bases between them. Germline CDR1 and CDR2: DFQATT and SNEGSKA (reference sequence). This CDR3 has 13 amino acids. Each patient went into thyroid surgery without having received any treatment. Per the original data handling: The authors used CDR3 differences across clinicopathological groups to build a distant-metastasis classifier for papillary thyroid cancer. TCRdb reanalyzed the PCR reads via MiXCR. These V and J calls derive from TCRdb rather than the authors' analysis. This table has 25,000 to 35,000 clones, 10% to 11% appearing once. This clone appeared many times. Its antigen is as yet unknown.

Sequencing was performed on blood. The source of this sequence is a female donor with papillary thyroid cancer or a benign thyroid nodule (not recorded which). Some clones in this sample may be carry-over from other donors' samples. V is TRBV20-1 and J is TRBJ2-7, with D maybe TRBD1 (6 bases). This chain's CDR3 is CSAREGTGPEQYF. In DNA, the CDR3 is TGCAGTGCTAGAGAGGGCACAGGGCCCGAGCAGTACTTC.